A selection of T cell receptor beta chains follows, all from one sample in a study of T cell responses to AZD1222 COVID-19 vaccine. The data were produced by immunoSEQ multiplex PCR, yet TCRdb's version contains in-frame clones alone and is incomplete. The sample includes some 110,000 clones, just over 85% of them seen just once. This material consisted of peripheral blood, taken 28 days after the second AZD1222 dose. These receptors originate from an adult who received the AZD1222 COVID-19 vaccine. CDR3s include the opening cysteine and the closing phenylalanine or tryptophan. D genes are given only for firm matches. Size tells how often a clone was seen (once, few, many) or the class of an expanded clone, and some rows leave it out.

j_gene | d_gene | abundance | v_gene | CDR3nt | CDR3aa
TRBJ1-1 | . | . | TRBV20-1 | TGCAGTGCTAGACAGAACACTGAAGCTTTCTTT | CSARQNTEAFF
TRBJ1-1 | . | . | TRBV5-1 | TGCGCCAGCAGCTTGAAAAGGGACACTGAAGCTTTCTTT | CASSLKRDTEAFF
TRBJ2-1 | . | . | TRBV18 | TGTGCCAGCTCACCAGGGGACTTCCCCTTCGGAACAGATGAGCAGTTCTTC | CASSPGDFPFGTDEQFF
TRBJ2-7 | TRBD2 | . | TRBV10-3 | TGTGCCATCAGTGACGTACTAGCGGGAGTGTGGCAGTACTTC | CAISDVLAGVWQYF
TRBJ1-3 | . | . | TRBV28 | TGTGCCAGCAGTCTCAATCCTGGAAACACCATATATTTT | CASSLNPGNTIYF
TRBJ1-1 | . | . | TRBV3-1/TRBV3-2 | TGTGCCAGCAGCCAACGGCACGGAGACACTGAAGCTTTCTTT | CASSQRHGDTEAFF
TRBJ1-4 | . | . | TRBV6-5 | TGTGCCAGCAGTTACGGGGCGTATGAAAAACTGTTTTTT | CASSYGAYEKLFF
TRBJ1-5 | . | . | TRBV3-1/TRBV3-2 | TGTGCCAGCAGCCAAGAGGGCAGGGAGGATCAGCCCCAGCATTTT | CASSQEGREDQPQHF
TRBJ1-2 | . | . | TRBV18 | TGTGCCAGCTCACCGCCGACGTCTAACTATGGCTACACCTTC | CASSPPTSNYGYTF
TRBJ2-5 | TRBD1 | . | TRBV5-6 | TGTGCCAGCAGCCTGGACAGGGGAAATTTACAAGAGACCCAGTACTTC | CASSLDRGNLQETQYF
TRBJ2-1 | . | . | TRBV21-1 | TGTGCCAGCAGCCCACATGACTTGAGACTACTTAGGTATGAGCAGTTCTTC | CASSPHDLRLLRYEQFF
TRBJ2-7 | . | . | TRBV3-1/TRBV3-2 | TGTGCCAGCAGTTACACAGGGAATTCCGAGCAGTACTTC | CASSYTGNSEQYF
TRBJ1-3 | . | . | TRBV6-5 | TGTGCCAGCATGACTTACTTCTCTGGAAACACCATATATTTT | CASMTYFSGNTIYF
TRBJ2-3 | . | few | TRBV9 | TGTGCCAGCAGCCCCGAGGCGAGCACAGATACGCAGTATTTT | CASSPEASTDTQYF
TRBJ2-3 | . | . | TRBV9 | TGTGCCAGCAGCGTAGAATGGGGACTGTTCACAGATACGCAGTATTTT | CASSVEWGLFTDTQYF
TRBJ2-5 | . | . | TRBV19 | TGTGCCAGGCAAACAGGGGGGGCAGAGACCCAGTACTTC | CARQTGGAETQYF
TRBJ2-3 | TRBD2 | . | TRBV6-2/TRBV6-3 | TGTGCCAGCAGTTACTCAGCTAGCGGGAGTCTCGGCACAGATACGCAGTATTTT | CASSYSASGSLGTDTQYF
TRBJ2-5 | . | . | TRBV12-3/TRBV12-4 | TGTGCCAGCAGTTTAGTCAGGGTAGAGACCCAGTACTTC | CASSLVRVETQYF
TRBJ1-1 | TRBD1 | . | TRBV7-3 | TGTGCCAGCAGCTCAGGGGGGAACACTGAAGCTTTCTTT | CASSSGGNTEAFF
TRBJ2-7 | . | . | TRBV7-2 | TGTGCCAGCAGCCTAACCCGGGTTACGAGCCCCTACGAGCAGTACTTC | CASSLTRVTSPYEQYF
TRBJ1-1 | . | . | TRBV2 | TGTGCCAGCAGTGGGCAGGACACTGAAGCTTTCTTT | CASSGQDTEAFF
TRBJ1-1 | TRBD1 | . | TRBV9 | TGTGCCAGCAGCACGGACAGGGGGCTGATCACTGAAGCTTTCTTT | CASSTDRGLITEAFF
TRBJ1-2 | . | . | TRBV5-5 | TGTGCCAGCAGCTGGGGCGGGATAGAGGGCTACACCTTC | CASSWGGIEGYTF
TRBJ1-1 | . | few | TRBV9 | TGTGCCAGCAGCGTAGGGCCCCAGGGAACTGAAGCTTTCTTT | CASSVGPQGTEAFF
TRBJ2-1 | TRBD1 | . | TRBV7-3 | TGTGCCAGCAGCCTACAGGGGAGAATCGGGTACAATGAGCAGTTCTTC | CASSLQGRIGYNEQFF
TRBJ2-7 | TRBD1 | once | TRBV6-5 | TGTGCCAGCAGCCCCGGACAGGGCGTTGAGGTCGAGCAGTACTTC | CASSPGQGVEVEQYF
TRBJ1-6 | TRBD1 | . | TRBV9 | TGTGCCAGCAGCGTAGATGGGACAGAAAATTCACCCCTCCACTTT | CASSVDGTENSPLHF